This T cell receptor beta chain was profiled in a study of T cells expressing NK-cell markers. Study at large: Researchers got TCR beta repertoires out of sorted CD3+CD56+NKG2C+, CD3+CD56+NKG2C- and CD3+CD56-NKG2C+ T cells. The study sequenced eight donors, seven HCMV-seropositive and one seronegative.

Findings of the study overall: The same clonotypes also predominated in the CD3+CD56-NKG2C+ fraction of several donors. Whether expanded NKG2C+ T cell clones were HCMV specific stayed uncertain.

On this clonotype itself: Its antigen is undetermined.

Each CDR3 protein gets one entry in TCRdb, which reprocessed the 5' RACE reads and gives no DNA. Its table records around 550,000 distinct CDR3 sequences. Germline-derived CDR1 and CDR2 are SQVTM and ANQGSEA. There are 15 residues in the CDR3. Sequenced input: blood T cells: a sorted CD56 or NKG2C T cell subset, CD4+ or CD8+ T cells, or bulk PBMC T cells (not recorded which). This chain uses TRBV29-1 with TRBJ2-1; the D call from TCRdb, TRBD1, cannot be confirmed without DNA. This receptor was identified in a man younger than 30 in good health. The CDR3 here is CSVYTGTRGLNEQFF.